The 8 T cell receptor beta chains below were found in one sample sequenced in a study of shared clonotypes between healthy human individuals. Produced via immunoSEQ multiplex PCR; TCRdb's table is partial and in-frame only. The sample lists 2 million to 2.5 million clones, more than 85% occurring once. Sequencing was done on a sample of naive CD4+ T cells from PBMCs. Subset noted: CD45RA+ positively selected. Receptor source: a man aged 18 to 29 in good health. Some clones in this sample may be carry-over from other donors' samples.

The genes are TRBV5-1 and TRBJ2-7, with no clear D. CDR1 is SGHRS and CDR2 is YFSETQ in the germline V gene. The CDR3 covers 13 residues. Trimming shortened V by 4 bases and J by 3 bases, and 11 bases separated the two germline ends. The CDR3 reads CASSTTESYEQYF. CDR3 bases: TGCGCCAGCAGCACCACGGAGAGCTACGAGCAGTACTTC.

The CDR3 bases are TGTGCCAGCAGCCCCGGGACAGGTACCAATGAGCAGTTCTTC. This codes for CASSPGTGTNEQFF. The V call is TRBV7-6, the J call TRBJ2-1, with 8 bases aligning to TRBD1. CDR1 is SGHVS, CDR2 FNYEAQ, per germline. The CDR3 is made up of 14 amino acids. V lost 5 bases to trimming and J lost 6 bases; unmatched junction nucleotides: 6.

CDR3 sequence (DNA): TGCAGTGCTAGTAAGGTCGTGGAGCAGTTCTTC. Its protein product is CSASKVVEQFF. This chain connects TRBV20-1 to TRBJ2-1, with D hard to call. The CDR3 spans 11 residues. CDR1 is DFQATT and CDR2 is SNEGSKA in the germline V gene (reference sequence). The germline V and J ends were trimmed by 3 bases and 10 bases, with 10 bases remaining between them.

The chain links TRBV7-6 to TRBJ2-7; 10 bases agree with TRBD2. The CDR3 is 14 residues long. V shed 4 bases and J 7 bases; nucleotides not matched to a gene: 7. CDR1 is SGHVS, CDR2 FNYEAQ, per germline. The CDR3 region has the DNA TGTGCCAGCAGCTCCGGGACTAGCGCGGGGGAGCAGTACTTC. This sequence encodes CASSSGTSAGEQYF.

Of note for this clone: At the DNA level, this CDR3 is encoded by other sequences in the same sample as well. J is TRBJ2-3 and V is TRBV5-1; 11 nucleotides agree with TRBD2. This CDR3 is 17 amino acids long. J was trimmed by 1 base and V by 0 bases; bases with no gene match: 4. CDR1 is SGHRS and CDR2 is YFSETQ in the germline V gene. In DNA, the CDR3 is TGCGCCAGCAGCTTGGGTAGTAGCGGGAGGGGCACAGATACGCAGTATTTT. Protein product: CASSLGSSGRGTDTQYF.

This clone was recorded once. V and J are TRBV30 and TRBJ2-7, with 11 bases that match TRBD2. This CDR3 is 14 amino acids long. The ends lost 4 bases at V and 5 bases at J; junction bases unmatched: 7. Germline V lookup: CDR1 GTSNPN, CDR2 SVGIG (reference sequence). DNA for the CDR3: TGTGCCTGGACTTACGGACTAGCGGGTAACGAGCAGTACTTC. Its protein is CAWTYGLAGNEQYF.

On this clone itself: Other DNA sequences within the sample encode an identical CDR3. V is TRBV5-1 and J is TRBJ2-7, with 7 bases matching TRBD1. The CDR3 is 14 residues long. The J segment lost 4 bases and the V segment lost 0 bases, leaving 4 bases of the junction unmatched. CDR1 is SGHRS, CDR2 YFSETQ, per germline. The CDR3 region is CASSLGQGFYEQYF. CDR3 nucleotides: TGCGCCAGCAGCTTGGGACAGGGCTTTTACGAGCAGTACTTC.

The chain has TRBV2 and TRBJ1-4; a possible D gene is TRBD1 (6 bases). CDR3 length: 15 amino acids. Germline V gene data show CDR1 as SNHLY and CDR2 as FYNNEI. V was shortened by 7 bases and J by 2 bases, with 14 bases between the two germline ends. CDR3 loop: CASNLGGWTNEKLFF. DNA of the CDR3: TGTGCCAGCAATCTAGGGGGGTGGACTAATGAAAAACTGTTTTTT.